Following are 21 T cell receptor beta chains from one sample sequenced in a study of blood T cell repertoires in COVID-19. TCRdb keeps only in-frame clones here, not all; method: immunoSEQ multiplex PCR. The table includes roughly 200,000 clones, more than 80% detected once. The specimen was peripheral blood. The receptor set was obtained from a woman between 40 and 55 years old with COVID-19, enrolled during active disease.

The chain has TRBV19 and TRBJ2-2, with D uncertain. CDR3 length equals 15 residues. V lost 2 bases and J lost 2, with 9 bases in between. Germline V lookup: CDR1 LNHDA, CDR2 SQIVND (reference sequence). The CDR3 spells CASSIQQANTGELFF. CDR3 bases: TGTGCCAGTAGTATACAGCAGGCAAACACCGGGGAGCTGTTTTTT.

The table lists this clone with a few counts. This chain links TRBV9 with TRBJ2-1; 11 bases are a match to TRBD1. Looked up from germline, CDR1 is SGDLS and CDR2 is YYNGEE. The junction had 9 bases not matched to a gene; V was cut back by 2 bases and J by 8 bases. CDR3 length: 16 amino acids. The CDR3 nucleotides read TGTGCCAGCAGCGTTACCCCGGGACAGGGGGTATATGAGCAGTTCTTC. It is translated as CASSVTPGQGVYEQFF.

The CDR3 DNA reads TGTGCCAGCACTTTGGGCGCAGAAAAACTGTTTTTT. Protein product: CASTLGAEKLFF. This chain connects TRBV2 to TRBJ1-4, with D unresolved. Per germline, CDR1 SNHLY and CDR2 FYNNEI. The CDR3 runs 12 residues. Trimming pared 7 bases from V and 8 bases from J, leaving 11 bases between.

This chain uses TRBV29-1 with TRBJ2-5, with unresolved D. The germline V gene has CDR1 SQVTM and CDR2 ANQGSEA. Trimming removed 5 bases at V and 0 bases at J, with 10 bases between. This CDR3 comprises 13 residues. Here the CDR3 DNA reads TGCAGCGTTTTCTTCCCTGACCAAGAGACCCAGTACTTC. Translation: CSVFFPDQETQYF.

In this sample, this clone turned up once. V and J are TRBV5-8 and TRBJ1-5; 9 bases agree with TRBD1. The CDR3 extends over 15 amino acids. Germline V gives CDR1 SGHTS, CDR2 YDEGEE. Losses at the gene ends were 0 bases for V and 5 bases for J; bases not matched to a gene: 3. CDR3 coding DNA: TGTGCCAGCAGCTTGGACAGGGGGCCTCATCAGCCCCAGCATTTT. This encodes CASSLDRGPHQPQHF.

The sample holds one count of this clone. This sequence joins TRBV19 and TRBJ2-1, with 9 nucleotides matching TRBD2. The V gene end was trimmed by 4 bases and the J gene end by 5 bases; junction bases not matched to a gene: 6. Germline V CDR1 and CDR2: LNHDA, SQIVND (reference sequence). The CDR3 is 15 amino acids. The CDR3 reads CASSRRLADNNEQFF. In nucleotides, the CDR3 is TGTGCCAGTAGTAGAAGACTAGCGGATAACAATGAGCAGTTCTTC.

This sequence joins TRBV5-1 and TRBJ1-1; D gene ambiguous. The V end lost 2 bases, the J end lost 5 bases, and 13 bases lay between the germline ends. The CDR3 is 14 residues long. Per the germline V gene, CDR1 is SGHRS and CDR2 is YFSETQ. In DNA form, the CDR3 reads TGCGCCAGCAGCTTACGAGGCCTGGAAACTGAAGCTTTCTTT. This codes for CASSLRGLETEAFF.

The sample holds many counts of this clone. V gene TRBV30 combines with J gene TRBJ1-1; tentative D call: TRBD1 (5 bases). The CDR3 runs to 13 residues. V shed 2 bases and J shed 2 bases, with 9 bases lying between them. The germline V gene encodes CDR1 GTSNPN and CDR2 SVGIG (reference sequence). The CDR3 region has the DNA TGTGCCTGGAGTCAGCAGGGTAACACTGAAGCTTTCTTT. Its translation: CAWSQQGNTEAFF.

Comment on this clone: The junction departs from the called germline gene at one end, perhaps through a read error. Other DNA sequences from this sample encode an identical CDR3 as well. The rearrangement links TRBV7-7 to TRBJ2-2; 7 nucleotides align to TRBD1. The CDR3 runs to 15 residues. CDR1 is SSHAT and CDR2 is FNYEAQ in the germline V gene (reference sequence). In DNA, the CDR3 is TGTGCTAGCAGCTTAGGGACAGCGAACACCGGGGAGCTGTTTTTT. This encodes CASSLGTANTGELFF.

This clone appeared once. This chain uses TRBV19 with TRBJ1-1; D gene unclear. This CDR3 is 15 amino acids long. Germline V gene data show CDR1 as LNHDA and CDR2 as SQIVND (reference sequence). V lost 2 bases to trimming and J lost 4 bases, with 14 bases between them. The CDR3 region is CASSIKPQVRTEAFF. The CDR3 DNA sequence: TGTGCCAGTAGTATAAAACCCCAGGTTCGCACTGAAGCTTTCTTT.

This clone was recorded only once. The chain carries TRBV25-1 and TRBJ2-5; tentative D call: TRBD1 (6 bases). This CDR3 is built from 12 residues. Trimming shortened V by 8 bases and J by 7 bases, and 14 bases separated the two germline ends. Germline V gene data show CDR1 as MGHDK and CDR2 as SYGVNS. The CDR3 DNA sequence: TGTGCCAGCGGGGACACCGCAAGGACCCAGTACTTC. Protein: CASGDTARTQYF. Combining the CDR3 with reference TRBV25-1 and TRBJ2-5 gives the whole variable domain EADIYQTPRYLVIGTGKKITLECSQTMGHDKMYWYQQDPGMELHLIHYSYGVNSTEKGDLSSESTVSRIRTEHFPLTLESARPSHTSQYLCASGDTARTQYFGPGTRLLVL.

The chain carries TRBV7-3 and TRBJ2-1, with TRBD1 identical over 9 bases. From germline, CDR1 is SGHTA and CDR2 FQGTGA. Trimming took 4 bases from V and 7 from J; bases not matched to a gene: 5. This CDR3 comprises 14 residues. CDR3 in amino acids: CASSSGTGTNEQFF. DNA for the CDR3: TGTGCCAGCAGCTCCGGGACAGGGACAAATGAGCAGTTCTTC.

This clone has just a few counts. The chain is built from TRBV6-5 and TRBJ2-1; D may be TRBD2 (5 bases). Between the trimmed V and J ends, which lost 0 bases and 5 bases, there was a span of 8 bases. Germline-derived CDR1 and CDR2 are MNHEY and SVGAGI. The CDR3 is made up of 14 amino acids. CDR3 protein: CASSYSSGNNEQFF. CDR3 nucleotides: TGTGCCAGCAGTTACTCGTCCGGGAACAATGAGCAGTTCTTC.

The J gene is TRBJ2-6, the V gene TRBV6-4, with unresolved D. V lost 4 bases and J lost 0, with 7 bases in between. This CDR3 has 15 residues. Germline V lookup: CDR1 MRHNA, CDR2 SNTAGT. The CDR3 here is CASSAVGSGANVLTF. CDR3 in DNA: TGTGCCAGCAGTGCGGTCGGCTCTGGGGCCAACGTCCTGACTTTC.

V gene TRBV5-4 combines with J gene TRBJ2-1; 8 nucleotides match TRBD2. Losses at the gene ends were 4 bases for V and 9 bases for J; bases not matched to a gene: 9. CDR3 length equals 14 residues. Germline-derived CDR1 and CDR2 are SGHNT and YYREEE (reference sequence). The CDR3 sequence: CASSQRGTPFEQFF. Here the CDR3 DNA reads TGTGCCAGCAGCCAGCGGGGGACCCCGTTTGAGCAGTTCTTC.

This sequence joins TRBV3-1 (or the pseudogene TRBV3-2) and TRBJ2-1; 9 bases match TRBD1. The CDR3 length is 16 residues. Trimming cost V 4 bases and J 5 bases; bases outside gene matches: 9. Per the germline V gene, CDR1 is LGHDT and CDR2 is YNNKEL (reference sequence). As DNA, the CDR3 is TGTGCCAGCAGCCCCTATAGACAGGGGGGTAACAATGAGCAGTTCTTC. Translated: CASSPYRQGGNNEQFF.

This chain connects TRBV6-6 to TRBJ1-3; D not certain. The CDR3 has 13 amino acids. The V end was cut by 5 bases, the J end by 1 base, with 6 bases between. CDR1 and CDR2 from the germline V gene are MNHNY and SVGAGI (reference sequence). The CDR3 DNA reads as TGTGCCAGCAGTACAAAATCTGGAAACACCATATATTTT. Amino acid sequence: CASSTKSGNTIYF.

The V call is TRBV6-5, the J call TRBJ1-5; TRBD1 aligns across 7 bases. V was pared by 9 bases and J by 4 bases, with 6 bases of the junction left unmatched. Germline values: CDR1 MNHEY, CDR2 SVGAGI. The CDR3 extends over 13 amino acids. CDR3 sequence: CASARGVNQPQHF. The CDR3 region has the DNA TGTGCCAGTGCCAGGGGGGTGAATCAGCCCCAGCATTTT.

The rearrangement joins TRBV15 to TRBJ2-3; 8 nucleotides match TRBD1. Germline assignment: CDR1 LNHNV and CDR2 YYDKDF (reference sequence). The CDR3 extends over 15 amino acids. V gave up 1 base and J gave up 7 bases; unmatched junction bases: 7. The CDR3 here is CATSRGTGNDYTQYF. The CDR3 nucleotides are TGTGCCACCAGCAGAGGGACAGGGAATGATTATACGCAGTATTTT.

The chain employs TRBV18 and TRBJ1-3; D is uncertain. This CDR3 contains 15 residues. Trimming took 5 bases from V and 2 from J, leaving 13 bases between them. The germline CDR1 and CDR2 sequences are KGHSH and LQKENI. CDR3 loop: CASSTEANTGNTIYF. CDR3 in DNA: TGTGCCAGCTCAACGGAGGCGAACACTGGAAACACCATATATTTT.

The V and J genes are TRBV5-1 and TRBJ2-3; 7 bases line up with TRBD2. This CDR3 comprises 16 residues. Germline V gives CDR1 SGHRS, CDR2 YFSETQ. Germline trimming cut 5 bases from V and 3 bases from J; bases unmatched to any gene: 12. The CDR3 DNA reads TGCGCCAGCAGTCCTCGGGGGAGGGTCCCTACAGATACGCAGTATTTT. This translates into CASSPRGRVPTDTQYF. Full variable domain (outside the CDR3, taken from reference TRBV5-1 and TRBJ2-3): KAGVTQTPRYLIKTRGQQVTLSCSPISGHRSVSWYQQTPGQGLQFLFEYFSETQRNKGNFPGRFSGRQFSNSRSEMNVSTLELGDSALYLCASSPRGRVPTDTQYFGPGTRLTVL.